These 6 T cell receptor beta chains share one sample of origin, sequenced in a study of T cell changes during pregnancy in multiple sclerosis. Method: immunoSEQ multiplex PCR; TCRdb's copy keeps in-frame clones and lacks some. The sample lists around 97,000 clones, around 94% occurring once. The sample was peripheral blood, taken after pregnancy. The receptors come from a female donor with multiple sclerosis, enrolled in a pregnancy study.

The chain uses TRBV2 and TRBJ2-3; 7 nucleotides agree with TRBD1. CDR3 length equals 16 residues. CDR1 and CDR2 from the germline V gene are SNHLY and FYNNEI. Trimming took 4 bases from V and 0 from J; bases not matched to a gene: 7. CDR3 bases: TGTGCCAGCAGTGTTTCCGGGACAGCTAGCACAGATACGCAGTATTTT. Its translation: CASSVSGTASTDTQYF.

This clone was seen once. The chain recombines TRBV2 with TRBJ2-7, with 12 positions matching TRBD1. Germline CDR1 SNHLY, CDR2 FYNNEI. The CDR3 extends over 13 amino acids. V was clipped by 7 bases and J by 5 bases; unmatched bases: 3. This CDR3 is CASTGQGAHEQYF. CDR3 coding DNA: TGTGCCAGCACGGGACAGGGGGCACACGAGCAGTACTTC.

The chain carries TRBV28 and TRBJ1-2; D may be TRBD1 (5 bases). V was trimmed by 3 bases and J by 6 bases, leaving 11 bases between them. This CDR3 contains 13 residues. CDR1 MDHEN and CDR2 SYDVKM come from the germline V gene. The CDR3 spells CASSLNRPHGYTF. The CDR3 DNA reads TGTGCCAGCAGTTTGAACAGGCCCCATGGCTACACCTTC.

Comment on this clone: The same CDR3 also results from other DNA sequences found in this sample. The chain is built from TRBV5-1 and TRBJ2-7, with a weak D call TRBD2 (5 bases). V was pared by 1 base and J by 7 bases, with 24 bases between. The CDR3 is 17 residues long. CDR1 is SGHRS, CDR2 YFSETQ, per germline. The CDR3 nucleotides read TGCGCCAGCAGCTTGAGGTGGTCGAGCGGCCGCGAGGGAGAGCAGTACTTC. It yields the protein CASSLRWSSGREGEQYF.

The chain recombines TRBV5-4 with TRBJ2-7; D may be TRBD2 (5 bases). CDR1 SGHNT and CDR2 YYREEE come from the germline V gene (reference sequence). With 3 bases removed from V and 0 bases from J, the gap between germline ends came to 13 bases. The CDR3 is 15 residues long. The CDR3 loop is CASSSPGRDSYEQYF. CDR3 DNA sequence: TGTGCCAGCAGCTCCCCGGGGAGAGACTCCTACGAGCAGTACTTC.

V and J are TRBV10-1 and TRBJ2-1; D might be TRBD1 (8 bases). The germline gives CDR1 WNHNN, CDR2 SYGVQD (reference sequence). CDR3 size: 17 residues. The V end was cut by 2 bases, the J end by 2 bases, with 16 bases between. The CDR3 DNA sequence: TGCGCCAGCAGTGAGGGGCGGGGGACAGGCACCTACAATGAGCAGTTCTTC. It yields the protein CASSEGRGTGTYNEQFF.